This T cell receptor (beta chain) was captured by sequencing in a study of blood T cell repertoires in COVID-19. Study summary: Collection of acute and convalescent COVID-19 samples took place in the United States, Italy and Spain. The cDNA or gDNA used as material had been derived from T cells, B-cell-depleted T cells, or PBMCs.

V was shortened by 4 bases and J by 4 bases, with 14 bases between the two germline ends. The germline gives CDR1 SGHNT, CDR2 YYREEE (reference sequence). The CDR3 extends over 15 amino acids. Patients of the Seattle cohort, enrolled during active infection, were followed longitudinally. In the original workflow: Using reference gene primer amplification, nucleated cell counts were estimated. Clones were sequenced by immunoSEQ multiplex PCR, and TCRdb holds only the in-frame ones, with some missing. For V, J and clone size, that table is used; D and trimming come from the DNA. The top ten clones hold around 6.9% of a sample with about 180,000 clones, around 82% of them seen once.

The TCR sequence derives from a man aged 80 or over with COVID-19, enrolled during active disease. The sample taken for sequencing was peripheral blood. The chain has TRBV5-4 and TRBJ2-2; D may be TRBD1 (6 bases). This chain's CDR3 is CASSPQGSGTGELFF. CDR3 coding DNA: TGTGCCAGCAGCCCACAGGGTTCGGGCACCGGGGAGCTGTTTTTT.